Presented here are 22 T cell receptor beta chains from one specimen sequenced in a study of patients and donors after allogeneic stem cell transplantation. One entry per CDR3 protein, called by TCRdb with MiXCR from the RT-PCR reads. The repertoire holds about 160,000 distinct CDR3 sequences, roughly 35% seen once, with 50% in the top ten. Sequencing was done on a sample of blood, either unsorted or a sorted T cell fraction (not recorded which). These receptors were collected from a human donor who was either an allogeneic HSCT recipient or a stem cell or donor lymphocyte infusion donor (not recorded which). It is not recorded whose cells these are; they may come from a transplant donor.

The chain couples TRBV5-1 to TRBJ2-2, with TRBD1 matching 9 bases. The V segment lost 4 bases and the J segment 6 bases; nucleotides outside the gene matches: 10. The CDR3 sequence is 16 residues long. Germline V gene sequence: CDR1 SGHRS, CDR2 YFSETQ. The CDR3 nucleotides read TGCGCCAGCAGCGTGACCGGGACAGGGTTTCCCGGGGAGCTGTTTTTT. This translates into CASSVTGTGFPGELFF.

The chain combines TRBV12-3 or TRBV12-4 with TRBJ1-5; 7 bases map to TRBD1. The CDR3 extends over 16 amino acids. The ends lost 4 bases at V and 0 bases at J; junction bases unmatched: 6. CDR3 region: CASSSHRGNSNQPQHF. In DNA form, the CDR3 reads TGTGCCAGCAGTTCCCACAGGGGTAATAGCAATCAGCCCCAGCATTTT.

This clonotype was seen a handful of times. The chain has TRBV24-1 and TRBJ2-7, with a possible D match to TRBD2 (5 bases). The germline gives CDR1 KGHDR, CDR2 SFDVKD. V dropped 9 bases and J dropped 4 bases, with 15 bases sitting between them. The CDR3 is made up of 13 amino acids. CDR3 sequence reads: CATLKDCEYEQYV. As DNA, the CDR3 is TGTGCCACCCTAAAGGACTGTGAGTACGAGCAGTACGTC.

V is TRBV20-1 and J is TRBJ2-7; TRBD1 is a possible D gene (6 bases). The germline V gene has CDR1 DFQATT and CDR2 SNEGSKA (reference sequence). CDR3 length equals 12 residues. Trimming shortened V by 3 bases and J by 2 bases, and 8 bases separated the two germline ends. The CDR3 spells CSARGTTYEQYV. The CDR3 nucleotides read TGCAGTGCTAGGGGGACAACCTACGAGCAGTACGTC.

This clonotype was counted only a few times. This chain's CDR3 is CASSYSKFRTSGNTIYF. DNA of the CDR3: TGTGCCAGCAGTTACTCGAAGTTCCGGACCTCTGGAAACACCATATATTTT. This chain uses TRBV6-2 or TRBV6-3 with TRBJ1-3, with D unresolved. The germline gives CDR1 MNHEY, CDR2 SVGEGT. The CDR3 covers 17 residues. Trimming removed 0 bases at V and 0 bases at J, with 12 bases between.

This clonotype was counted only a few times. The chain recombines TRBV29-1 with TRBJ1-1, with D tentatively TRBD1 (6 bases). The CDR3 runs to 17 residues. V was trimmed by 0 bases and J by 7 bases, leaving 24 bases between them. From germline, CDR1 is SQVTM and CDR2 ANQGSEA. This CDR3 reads CSVEDLPNSRGRYEAFF. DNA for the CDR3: TGCAGCGTTGAAGATCTTCCTAATAGTCGGGGGCGCTATGAAGCTTTCTTT. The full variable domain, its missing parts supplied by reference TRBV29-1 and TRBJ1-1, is SAVISQKPSRDICQRGTSLTIQCQVDSQVTMMFWYRQQPGQSLTLIATANQGSEATYESGFVIDKFPISRPNLTFSTLTVSNMSPEDSSIYLCSVEDLPNSRGRYEAFFGQGTRLTVV.

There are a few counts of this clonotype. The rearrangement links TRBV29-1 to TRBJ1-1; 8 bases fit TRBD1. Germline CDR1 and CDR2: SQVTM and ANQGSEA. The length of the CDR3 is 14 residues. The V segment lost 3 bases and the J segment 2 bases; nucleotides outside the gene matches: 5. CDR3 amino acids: CSVEVDRVNTEAFF. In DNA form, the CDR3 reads TGCAGCGTTGAGGTGGACAGGGTCAACACTGAAGCTTTCTTT.

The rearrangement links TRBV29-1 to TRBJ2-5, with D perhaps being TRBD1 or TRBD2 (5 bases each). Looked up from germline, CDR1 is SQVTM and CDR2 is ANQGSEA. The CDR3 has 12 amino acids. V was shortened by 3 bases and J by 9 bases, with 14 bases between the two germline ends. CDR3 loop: CSVDARDEAQYF. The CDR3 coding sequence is TGCAGCGTTGATGCCCGGGACGAGGCCCAGTACTTC.

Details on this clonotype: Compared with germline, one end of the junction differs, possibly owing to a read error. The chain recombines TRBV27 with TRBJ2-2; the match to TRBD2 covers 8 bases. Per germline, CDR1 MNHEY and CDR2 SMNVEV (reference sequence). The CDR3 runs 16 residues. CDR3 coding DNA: TGTGCCAGCAGCCGGTCAACGGGAGGGAACTCCGGGGAGCTGTTTTTT. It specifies CASSRSTGGNSGELFF.

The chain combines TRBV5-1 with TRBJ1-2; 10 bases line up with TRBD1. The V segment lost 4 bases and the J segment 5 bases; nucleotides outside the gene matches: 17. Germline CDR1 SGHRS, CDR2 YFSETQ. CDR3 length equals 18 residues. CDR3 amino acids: CASSTTRDRGRMKYGYTF. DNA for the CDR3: TGCGCCAGCAGCACAACCCGGGACAGGGGTCGGATGAAGTATGGCTACACCTTC.

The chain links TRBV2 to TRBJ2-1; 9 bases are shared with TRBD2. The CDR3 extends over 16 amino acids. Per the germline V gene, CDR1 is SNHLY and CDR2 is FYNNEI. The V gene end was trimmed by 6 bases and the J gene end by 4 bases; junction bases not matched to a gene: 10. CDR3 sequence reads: CASRGLATSGYNEQFF. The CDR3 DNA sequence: TGTGCCAGCAGAGGCCTCGCGACTAGCGGTTACAATGAGCAGTTCTTC.

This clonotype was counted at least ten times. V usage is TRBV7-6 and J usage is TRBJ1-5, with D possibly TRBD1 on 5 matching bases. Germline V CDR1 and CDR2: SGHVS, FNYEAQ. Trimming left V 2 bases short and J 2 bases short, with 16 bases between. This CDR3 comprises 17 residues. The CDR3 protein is CASSLSTGPRGNQPQHF. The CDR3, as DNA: TGTGCCAGCAGCTTAAGTACAGGTCCTAGGGGCAATCAGCCCCAGCATTTT. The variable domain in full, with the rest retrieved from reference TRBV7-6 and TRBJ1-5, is GAGVSQSPRYKVTKRGQDVALRCDPISGHVSLYWYRQALGQGPEFLTYFNYEAQQDKSGLPNDRFSAERPEGSISTLTIQRTEQRDSAMYRCASSLSTGPRGNQPQHFGDGTRLSIL.

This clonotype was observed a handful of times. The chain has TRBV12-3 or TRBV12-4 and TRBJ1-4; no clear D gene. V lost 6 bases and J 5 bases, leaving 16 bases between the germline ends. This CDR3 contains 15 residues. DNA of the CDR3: TGTGCCAGCAGCCCTGGCCGAAGGAAGAATGAAAAACTGTTTTTT. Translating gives CASSPGRRKNEKLFF.

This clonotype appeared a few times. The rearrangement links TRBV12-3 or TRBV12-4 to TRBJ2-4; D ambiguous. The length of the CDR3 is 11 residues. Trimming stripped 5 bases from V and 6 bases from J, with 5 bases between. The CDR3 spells CASSLTNIQYF. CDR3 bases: TGTGCCAGCAGTCTAACAAACATTCAGTACTTC.

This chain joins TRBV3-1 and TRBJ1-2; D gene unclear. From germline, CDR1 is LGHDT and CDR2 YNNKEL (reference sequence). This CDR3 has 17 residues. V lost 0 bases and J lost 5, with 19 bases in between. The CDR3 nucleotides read TGTGCCAGCAGCCAAGAGTTAATGGGCAGCGGTTTATATGGCTACACCTTC. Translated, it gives CASSQELMGSGLYGYTF.

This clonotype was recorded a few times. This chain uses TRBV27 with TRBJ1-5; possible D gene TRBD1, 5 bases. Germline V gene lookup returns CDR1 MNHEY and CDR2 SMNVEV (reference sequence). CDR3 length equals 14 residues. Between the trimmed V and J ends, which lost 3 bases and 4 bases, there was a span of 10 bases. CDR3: CASSFRDGNQPQHF. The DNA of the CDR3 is TGTGCCAGCAGTTTTCGGGACGGGAATCAGCCCCAGCATTTT.

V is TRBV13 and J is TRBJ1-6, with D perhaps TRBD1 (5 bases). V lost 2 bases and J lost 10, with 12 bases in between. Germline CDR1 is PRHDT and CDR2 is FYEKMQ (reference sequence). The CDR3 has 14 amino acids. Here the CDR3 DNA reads TGTGCCAGCAGCTTACAGGGTACGGGGTCACCCCTCCACTTT. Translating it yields CASSLQGTGSPLHF.

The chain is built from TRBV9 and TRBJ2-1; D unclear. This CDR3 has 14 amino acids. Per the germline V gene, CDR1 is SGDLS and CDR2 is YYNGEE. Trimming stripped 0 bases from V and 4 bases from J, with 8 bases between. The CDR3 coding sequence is TGTGCCAGCAGCGTAGGCGGCAGTTACAATGAGCAGTTCTTC. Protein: CASSVGGSYNEQFF.

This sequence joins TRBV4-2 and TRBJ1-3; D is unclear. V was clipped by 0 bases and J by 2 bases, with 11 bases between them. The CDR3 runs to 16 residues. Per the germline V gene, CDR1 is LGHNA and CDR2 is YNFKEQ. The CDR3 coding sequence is TGTGCCAGCAGCCAAGAATGGCTCATTACTGGAAACACCATATATTTT. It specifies CASSQEWLITGNTIYF.

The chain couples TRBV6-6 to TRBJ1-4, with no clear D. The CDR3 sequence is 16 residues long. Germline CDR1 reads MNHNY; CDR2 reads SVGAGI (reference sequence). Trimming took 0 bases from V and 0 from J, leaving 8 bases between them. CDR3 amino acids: CASSYSETATNEKLFF. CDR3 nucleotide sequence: TGTGCCAGCAGTTACTCGGAAACCGCAACTAATGAAAAACTGTTTTTT.

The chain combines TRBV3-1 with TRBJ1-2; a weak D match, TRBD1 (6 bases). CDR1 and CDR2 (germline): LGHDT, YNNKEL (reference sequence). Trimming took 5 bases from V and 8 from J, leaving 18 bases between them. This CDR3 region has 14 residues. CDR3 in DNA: TGTGCCAGCAGCGATCACCTAGGACAGAACGGCTACACCTTC. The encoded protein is CASSDHLGQNGYTF.

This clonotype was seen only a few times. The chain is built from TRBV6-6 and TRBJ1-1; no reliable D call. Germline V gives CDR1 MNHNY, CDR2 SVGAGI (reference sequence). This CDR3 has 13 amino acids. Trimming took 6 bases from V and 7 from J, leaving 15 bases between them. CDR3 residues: CASSNRGDGEAFF. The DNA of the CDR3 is TGTGCCAGCAGCAACCGGGGAGACGGTGAAGCTTTCTTT.